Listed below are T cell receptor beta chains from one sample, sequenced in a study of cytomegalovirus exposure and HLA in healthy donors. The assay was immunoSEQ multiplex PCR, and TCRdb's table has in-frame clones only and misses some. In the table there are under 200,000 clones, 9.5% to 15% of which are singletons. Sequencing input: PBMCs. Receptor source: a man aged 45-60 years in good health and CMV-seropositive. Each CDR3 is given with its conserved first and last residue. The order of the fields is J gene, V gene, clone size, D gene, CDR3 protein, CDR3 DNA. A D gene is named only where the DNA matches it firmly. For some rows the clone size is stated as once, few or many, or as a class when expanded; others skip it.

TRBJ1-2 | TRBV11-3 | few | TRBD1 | CASSSTGGVRGYTF | TGTGCCAGCAGCTCGACAGGGGGCGTGCGTGGCTACACCTTC
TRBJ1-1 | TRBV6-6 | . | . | CASAAWGVGTEAFF | TGTGCCAGCGCCGCTTGGGGGGTGGGCACTGAAGCTTTCTTT
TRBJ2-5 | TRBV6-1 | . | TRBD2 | CASSGTSGGPGETQYF | TGTGCCAGCAGTGGGACTAGCGGGGGGCCTGGAGAGACCCAGTACTTC
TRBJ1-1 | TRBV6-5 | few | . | CASSYVPRYEAFF | TGTGCCAGCAGTTACGTGCCCCGGTATGAAGCTTTCTTT
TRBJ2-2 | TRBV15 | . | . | CATSRDHKGPYGGELFF | TGTGCCACCAGCAGAGATCACAAGGGGCCCTATGGCGGGGAGCTGTTTTTT
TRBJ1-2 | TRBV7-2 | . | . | CASSLGADYGYTF | TGTGCCAGCAGCTTAGGGGCCGACTATGGCTACACCTTC
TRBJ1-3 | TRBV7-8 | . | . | CASSLASAGSSGNTIYF | TGTGCCAGCAGCTTAGCGTCGGCGGGAAGCTCTGGAAACACCATATATTTT
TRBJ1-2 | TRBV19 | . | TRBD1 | CASSLRQGGVSYTF | TGTGCCAGTAGTCTTCGACAGGGGGGTGTTAGCTACACCTTC
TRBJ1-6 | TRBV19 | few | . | CASKGTGYNSPLHF | TGTGCCAGTAAAGGAACAGGGTATAATTCACCCCTCCACTTT
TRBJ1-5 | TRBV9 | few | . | CASSQGAAGPQHF | TGTGCCAGCAGCCAAGGTGCCGCGGGGCCCCAGCATTTT
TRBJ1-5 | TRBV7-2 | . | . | CASSSQGGQPQHF | TGTGCCAGCAGCTCTCAGGGCGGTCAGCCCCAGCATTTT
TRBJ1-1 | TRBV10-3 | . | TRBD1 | CAISKIGTGDEAFF | TGTGCCATCAGTAAGATCGGGACAGGGGATGAAGCTTTCTTT
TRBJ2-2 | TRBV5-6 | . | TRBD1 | CASSMGQTNTGELFF | TGTGCCAGCAGCATGGGACAGACCAACACCGGGGAGCTGTTTTTT
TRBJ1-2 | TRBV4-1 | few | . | CASSQDLGYGYTF | TGCGCCAGCAGCCAAGATCTCGGTTATGGCTACACCTTC
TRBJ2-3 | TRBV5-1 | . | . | CASSLGDTGSDTQYF | TGCGCCAGCAGCTTGGGGGACACGGGATCAGATACGCAGTATTTT
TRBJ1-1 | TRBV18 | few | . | CASSPIRGAEAFF | TGTGCCAGCTCACCAATTAGGGGCGCTGAAGCTTTCTTT
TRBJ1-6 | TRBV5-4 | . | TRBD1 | CASSLGTGLGSPLHF | TGTGCCAGCAGCCTAGGGACAGGGTTGGGTTCACCCCTCCACTTT
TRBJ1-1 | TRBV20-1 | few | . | CSARKLEAFF | TGCAGTGCTAGGAAACTTGAAGCTTTCTTT
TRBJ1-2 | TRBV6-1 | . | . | CASTGNPGYGYTF | TGTGCCAGCACCGGGAATCCGGGGTATGGCTACACCTTC
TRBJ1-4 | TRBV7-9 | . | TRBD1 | CASSLTGTVNEKLFF | TGTGCCAGCAGCCTCACCGGGACAGTTAATGAAAAACTGTTTTTT
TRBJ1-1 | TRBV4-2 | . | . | CASSQDSGGTEAFF | TGTGCCAGCAGCCAAGATTCGGGGGGGACTGAAGCTTTCTTT
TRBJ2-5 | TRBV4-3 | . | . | CASSPGSGIETQYF | TGCGCCAGCAGCCCCGGCTCAGGGATAGAGACCCAGTACTTC
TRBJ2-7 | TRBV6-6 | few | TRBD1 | CASIHQGASNYEQYF | TGTGCCAGCATTCATCAGGGGGCCTCTAACTACGAGCAGTACTTC
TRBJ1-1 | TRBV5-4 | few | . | CAGEGDGTEAFF | TGTGCCGGGGAGGGTGACGGCACTGAAGCTTTCTTT
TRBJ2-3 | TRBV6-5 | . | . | CASSYSLSGGTDTQYF | TGTGCCAGCAGTTACTCACTGTCAGGGGGGACAGATACGCAGTATTTT
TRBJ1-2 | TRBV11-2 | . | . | CASTMSREGYTF | TGTGCCAGCACCATGAGTCGGGAGGGCTACACCTTC
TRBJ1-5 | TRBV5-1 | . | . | CASRLDSNQPQHF | TGCGCCAGCAGACTAGATAGCAATCAGCCCCAGCATTTT
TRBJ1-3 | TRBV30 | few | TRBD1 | CAWTPGQGVNTIYF | TGTGCCTGGACCCCGGGACAGGGAGTAAACACCATATATTTT
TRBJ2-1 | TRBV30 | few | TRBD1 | CAWSPLTGMANEQFF | TGTGCCTGGAGTCCGCTGACAGGGATGGCCAATGAGCAGTTCTTC
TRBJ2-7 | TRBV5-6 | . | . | CASSRQSYEQYF | TGTGCCAGCAGCAGACAGTCTTACGAGCAGTACTTC
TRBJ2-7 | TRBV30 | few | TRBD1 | CAWSTGQGAPRQYF | TGTGCCTGGAGTACGGGACAGGGGGCCCCCCGGCAGTACTTC
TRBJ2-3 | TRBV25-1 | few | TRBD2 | CASTLAADLDTQYF | TGTGCCAGCACCCTAGCGGCCGATTTGGATACGCAGTATTTT
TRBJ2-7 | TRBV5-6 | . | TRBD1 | CASSQTGSTYEQYF | TGTGCCAGCAGCCAGACAGGGAGCACCTACGAGCAGTACTTC
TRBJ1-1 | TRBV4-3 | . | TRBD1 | CASSQQTGGGTEAFF | TGCGCCAGCAGCCAGCAGACAGGGGGGGGCACTGAAGCTTTCTTT
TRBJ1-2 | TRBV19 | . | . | CASSIDIGGLGYTF | TGTGCCAGTAGTATAGATATCGGAGGTCTGGGCTACACCTTC
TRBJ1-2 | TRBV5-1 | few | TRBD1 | CASSSPGQGNGYTF | TGCGCCAGCAGCTCCCCGGGACAGGGTAACGGCTACACCTTC
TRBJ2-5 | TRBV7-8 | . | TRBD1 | CASRKGTAQETQYF | TGTGCCAGCAGAAAAGGGACAGCCCAAGAGACCCAGTACTTC
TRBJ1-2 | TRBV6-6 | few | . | CASGGGGGGYTF | TGTGCCAGCGGTGGGGGGGGAGGAGGCTACACCTTC
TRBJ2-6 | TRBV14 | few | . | CASSVTGLGANVLTF | TGTGCCAGCAGCGTCACAGGGCTTGGGGCCAACGTCCTGACTTTC
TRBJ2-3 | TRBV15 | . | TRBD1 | CATSRDGTGTDTQYF | TGTGCCACCAGCAGAGATGGGACAGGGACAGATACGCAGTATTTT
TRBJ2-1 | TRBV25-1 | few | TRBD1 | CASSETQGASSYNEQFF | TGTGCCAGCAGTGAAACTCAGGGGGCGAGCTCCTACAATGAGCAGTTCTTC
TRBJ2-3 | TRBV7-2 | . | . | CASSSGPADSDTQYF | TGTGCCAGCAGCAGCGGGCCCGCGGATTCCGATACGCAGTATTTT
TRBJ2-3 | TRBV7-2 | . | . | CASSLQGLRTDTQYF | TGTGCCAGCAGCTTACAGGGCCTCCGCACAGATACGCAGTATTTT
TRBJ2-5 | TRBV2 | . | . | CASSGGAETQYF | TGTGCCAGCAGTGGGGGCGCGGAGACCCAGTACTTC
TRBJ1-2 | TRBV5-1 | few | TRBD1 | CASSLVGQGNGYTF | TGCGCCAGCAGCTTGGTCGGACAGGGGAACGGCTACACCTTC
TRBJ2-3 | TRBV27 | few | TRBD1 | CASRLEQGATDTQYF | TGTGCCAGCAGACTCGAACAGGGGGCAACAGATACGCAGTATTTT
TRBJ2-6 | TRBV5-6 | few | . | CASSITLSGANVLTF | TGTGCCAGCAGCATAACTCTCTCTGGGGCCAACGTCCTGACTTTC
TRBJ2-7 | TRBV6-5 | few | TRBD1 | CASRSGTGPYEQYF | TGTGCCAGCAGATCCGGGACAGGACCTTACGAGCAGTACTTC
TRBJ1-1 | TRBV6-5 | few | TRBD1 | CASRRDRVRTEAFF | TGTGCCAGCAGAAGGGACAGGGTCCGCACTGAAGCTTTCTTT
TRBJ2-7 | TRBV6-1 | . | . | CASNPGTQSYEQYF | TGTGCCAGCAATCCCGGGACACAATCCTACGAGCAGTACTTC
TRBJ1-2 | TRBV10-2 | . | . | CASSFLGQNYGYTF | TGCGCCAGCAGTTTCCTAGGACAGAACTATGGCTACACCTTC
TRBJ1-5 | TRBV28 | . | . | CASSSRTRQVNQPQHF | TGTGCCAGCAGTTCCCGGACTCGACAGGTCAATCAGCCCCAGCATTTT
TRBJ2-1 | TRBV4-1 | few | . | CASSSTGNSYNEQFF | TGCGCCAGCAGCTCCACAGGGAATTCCTACAATGAGCAGTTCTTC
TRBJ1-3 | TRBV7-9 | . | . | CASSLSGQSIYF | TGTGCCAGCAGCTTATCGGGACAAAGCATATATTTT
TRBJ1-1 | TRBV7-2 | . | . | CASSLAGSPNTEAFF | TGTGCCAGCAGCTTAGCGGGCAGCCCCAACACTGAAGCTTTCTTT